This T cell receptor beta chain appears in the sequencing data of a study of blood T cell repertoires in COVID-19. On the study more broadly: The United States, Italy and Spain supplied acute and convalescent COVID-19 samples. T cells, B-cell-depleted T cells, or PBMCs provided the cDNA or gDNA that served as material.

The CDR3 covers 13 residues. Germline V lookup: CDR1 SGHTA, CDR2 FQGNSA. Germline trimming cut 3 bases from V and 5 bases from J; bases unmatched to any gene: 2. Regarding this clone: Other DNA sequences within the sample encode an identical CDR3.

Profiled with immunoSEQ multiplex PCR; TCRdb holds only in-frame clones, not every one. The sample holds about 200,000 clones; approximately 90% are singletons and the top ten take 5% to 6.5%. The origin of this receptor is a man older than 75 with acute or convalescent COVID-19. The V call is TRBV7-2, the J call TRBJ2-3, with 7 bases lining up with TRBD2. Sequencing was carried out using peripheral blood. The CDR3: CASSLSGVDTQYF. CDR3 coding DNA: TGTGCCAGCAGCTTGAGCGGGGTAGATACGCAGTATTTT. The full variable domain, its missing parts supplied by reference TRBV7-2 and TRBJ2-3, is GAGVSQSPSNKVTEKGKDVELRCDPISGHTALYWYRQSLGQGLEFLIYFQGNSAPDKSGLPSDRFSAERTGGSVSTLTIQRTQQEDSAVYLCASSLSGVDTQYFGPGTRLTVL.